A selection of T cell receptor beta chains follows, all from one sample in a study of CD8 T cells in Susac syndrome. MiXCR, run by TCRdb on the immunoSEQ multiplex PCR reads, gives a single entry per CDR3 protein. The sample records some 65,000 distinct CDR3 sequences, roughly 94% being singletons. The sample taken for sequencing was CD8+ T cells from PBMCs. These TCRs come from a human donor with multiple sclerosis. Both conserved end residues are part of each CDR3. A D gene is named only where the DNA matches it firmly.

j_call v_call d_call cdr3_aa cdr3_nt
TRBJ1-1 TRBV3-1 . CASSQLGMNTEAFF TGTGCCAGCAGCCAACTAGGGATGAACACTGAAGCTTTCTTT
TRBJ1-5 TRBV12-3/TRBV12-4 TRBD1 CASSQDRVNQPQHF TGTGCCAGCAGCCAAGACAGGGTCAATCAGCCCCAGCATTTT
TRBJ1-4 TRBV5-6 . CASSLWTAGGGKLFF TGTGCCAGCAGTCTGTGGACTGCCGGGGGTGGAAAACTGTTTTTT
TRBJ2-5 TRBV7-9 . CASSHRDKGFGETQYF TGTGCCAGCAGTCACCGGGACAAGGGCTTCGGGGAGACCCAGTACTTC
TRBJ1-2 TRBV30 . CAWDQDGGYTF TGTGCCTGGGACCAGGATGGGGGCTACACCTTC
TRBJ2-3 TRBV23-1 . CASSQSRDIGYTDTQYF TGCGCCAGCAGTCAATCGCGGGACATTGGATACACAGATACGCAGTATTTT
TRBJ2-1 TRBV20-1 TRBD2 CSAREREFYNEQFF TGCAGTGCTAGGGAGCGGGAGTTCTACAATGAGCAGTTCTTC
TRBJ2-1 TRBV7-9 . CASTPQWGNSSYNEQFF TGTGCCAGCACCCCCCAGTGGGGGAATAGCTCCTACAATGAGCAGTTCTTC
TRBJ2-1 TRBV2 TRBD1 CASHAGQGLENEQFF TGTGCCAGCCATGCAGGACAGGGGCTTGAGAATGAGCAGTTCTTC
TRBJ2-7 TRBV27 . CASSLNREYEQYF TGTGCCAGCAGTTTAAACAGGGAGTACGAGCAGTACTTC
TRBJ1-1 TRBV12-3/TRBV12-4 . CASRVQGTEAFF TGTGCCAGCAGGGTACAGGGCACTGAAGCTTTCTTT
TRBJ2-7 TRBV27 . CASSPSPLAFSYEQYF TGTGCCAGCAGTCCCTCGCCCCTCGCATTTTCCTACGAGCAGTACTTC
TRBJ2-5 TRBV29-1 . CSVVSVQSQETQYF TGCAGCGTTGTTAGCGTCCAGAGCCAAGAGACCCAGTACTTC
TRBJ1-1 TRBV27 . CASSLNSITEAFF TGTGCCAGCAGTTTAAATTCGATCACTGAAGCTTTCTTT
TRBJ2-1 TRBV6-5 . CASSEATVF TGTGCCAGCAGTGAAGCTACCGTTTTC
TRBJ1-1 TRBV30 . CAWSRNTEAFF TGTGCCTGGAGTCGGAACACTGAAGCTTTCTTT
TRBJ2-1 TRBV29-1 . CSVDLGGIGNEQFF TGCAGCGTTGATTTAGGGGGGATTGGCAATGAGCAGTTCTTC
TRBJ2-7 TRBV5-1 . CASRSDDSYEQYF TGCGCCAGCAGGTCCGACGACTCCTACGAGCAGTACTTC
TRBJ2-7 TRBV14 . CASSRWGSYEQYF TGTGCCAGCAGCCGCTGGGGCAGCTACGAGCAGTACTTC
TRBJ2-3 TRBV29-1 . CSVVPLGADTQYF TGCAGCGTTGTCCCCCTTGGGGCAGATACGCAGTATTTT
TRBJ1-4 TRBV20-1 . CSASGEWGEKLFF TGCAGTGCTTCAGGGGAGTGGGGTGAAAAACTGTTTTTT
TRBJ1-6 TRBV6-4 . CASSDSTDNSPLHF TGTGCCAGCAGTGACTCGACTGATAATTCACCCCTCCACTTT